One sample yielded the 8 T cell receptor beta chains listed below, sequenced in a study of T cell repertoires in cytomegalovirus infection. One entry per CDR3 protein results from TCRdb running MiXCR on the reads. The sample includes around 310,000 distinct CDR3 sequences, 17% seen only once; the top ten take approximately 12%. Sequencing was performed on PBMCs. The receptors derive from a human donor in good health (CMV status not recorded). Some clones in this sample may be carry-over from other donors' samples.

The chain joins TRBV4-1 to TRBJ1-3, with D perhaps matching TRBD1 (5 bases). The germline V and J ends were trimmed by 1 base and 2 bases, with 15 bases remaining between them. The CDR3 contains 17 residues. Per germline, CDR1 MGHRA and CDR2 YSYEKL. The CDR3 DNA follows: TGCGCCAGCAGCCAAGGTCTACGGGGACCACCTGGAAACACCATATATTTT. As protein: CASSQGLRGPPGNTIYF.

This clonotype was counted ten times or more. The V gene is TRBV20-1, the J gene TRBJ1-5; 10 bases are a match to TRBD1. This CDR3 has 17 residues. Trimming cost V 1 base and J 5 bases; bases outside gene matches: 11. CDR1 and CDR2 (germline): DFQATT, SNEGSKA (reference sequence). The CDR3: CSARANPGQGSHQPQHF. The CDR3 DNA reads TGCAGTGCTAGAGCCAATCCGGGACAGGGGTCTCATCAGCCCCAGCATTTT.

The chain joins TRBV6-2 or TRBV6-3 to TRBJ2-3; the D call may be TRBD1 or TRBD2 (6 bases each). Germline CDR1 and CDR2: MNHEY and SVGEGT. The CDR3 is made up of 17 amino acids. Trimming left V 2 bases short and J 4 bases short, with 19 bases between. Written as DNA, the CDR3 is TGTGCCAGCAGTTACGGTGTTCTCGGGGGCGTCCCAGATACGCAGTATTTT. Protein product: CASSYGVLGGVPDTQYF.

In this sample, this clonotype turned up many times. This chain's CDR3 is CATSDGSTGAGNTIYF. CDR3 nucleotides: TGTGCCACCAGCGATGGGTCGACAGGGGCTGGAAACACCATATATTTT. V is TRBV15 and J is TRBJ1-3; TRBD1 matches at 8 bases. CDR3 length: 16 residues. From germline, CDR1 is LNHNV and CDR2 YYDKDF (reference sequence). V was pared by 5 bases and J by 2 bases, with 8 bases of the junction left unmatched. Together with reference TRBV15 and TRBJ1-3, the CDR3 gives the full variable domain: DAMVIQNPRYQVTQFGKPVTLSCSQTLNHNVMYWYQQKSSQAPKLLFHYYDKDFNNEADTPDNFQSRRPNTSFCFLDIRSPGLGDTAMYLCATSDGSTGAGNTIYFGEGSWLTVV.

In this sample, this clonotype turned up a few times. The rearrangement joins TRBV10-3 to TRBJ1-3; TRBD1 agrees at 8 bases. Germline CDR1 reads ENHRY; CDR2 reads SYGVKD. The junction had 6 bases not matched to a gene; V was cut back by 3 bases and J by 8 bases. The CDR3 has 14 amino acids. CDR3 protein: CAISDSDRDDTIYF. For the CDR3, the DNA is TGTGCCATCAGTGATTCGGACAGGGATGACACCATATATTTT.

The chain uses TRBV20-1 and TRBJ2-3, with 7 bases fitting TRBD2. V shed 1 base, J shed 2 bases, and the junction held 12 bases outside the gene matches. Germline lookup yields CDR1 DFQATT and CDR2 SNEGSKA (reference sequence). This CDR3 spans 17 amino acids. CDR3 loop: CSARASLAETYTDTQYF. The DNA of the CDR3 is TGCAGTGCTAGAGCCAGTCTAGCGGAAACTTACACAGATACGCAGTATTTT.

This chain uses TRBV12-5 with TRBJ2-1; 16 positions match TRBD2. Germline V gene lookup returns CDR1 LGHNT and CDR2 FRNRAP. The CDR3 sequence is 15 residues long. V lost 6 bases to trimming and J lost 8 bases; unmatched junction nucleotides: 4. This CDR3 reads CASGWGLAGGHEQFF. CDR3 nucleotides: TGTGCTAGTGGGTGGGGACTAGCGGGGGGGCATGAGCAGTTCTTC.

V and J are TRBV7-8 and TRBJ1-6, with D perhaps TRBD1 (5 bases). Trimming cost V 0 bases and J 0 bases, with 15 bases left between them. Germline CDR1 is SGHVS and CDR2 is FQNEAQ. The CDR3 is made up of 19 amino acids. CDR3 nucleotide sequence: TGTGCCAGCAGCTTAGCCTTCCTGGACATTTTCTCCTATAATTCACCCCTCCACTTT. It yields the protein CASSLAFLDIFSYNSPLHF.